These 14 T cell receptor beta chains originate from one sample sequenced in a study of blood T cell repertoires in COVID-19. Clones were sequenced by immunoSEQ multiplex PCR, and TCRdb holds only the in-frame ones, with some missing. The profile covers 200,000 or so clones, with 80% appearing a single time and about 7.2% taken by the ten largest. Material: PBMCs or T cells enriched from blood (not recorded which). These receptors were taken from a woman between 35 and 50 years old with acute COVID-19.

This chain links TRBV6-2 or TRBV6-3 with TRBJ1-2, with D perhaps TRBD1 (5 bases). CDR1 and CDR2 (germline): MNHEY, SVGEGT. The CDR3 length is 17 residues. The V end was cut by 2 bases, the J end by 3 bases, with 19 bases between. The CDR3 is CASSYPLGAAMDYGYTF. DNA for the CDR3: TGTGCCAGCAGTTACCCTCTTGGGGCGGCGATGGACTATGGCTACACCTTC.

The chain employs TRBV15 and TRBJ2-1; 11 positions match TRBD1. This CDR3 has 15 residues. The junction had 0 bases not matched to a gene; V was cut back by 0 bases and J by 5 bases. Germline CDR1 reads LNHNV; CDR2 reads YYDKDF (reference sequence). The CDR3 is CATSREGQGDNEQFF. DNA for the CDR3: TGTGCCACCAGCAGAGAGGGACAGGGGGACAATGAGCAGTTCTTC.

The chain joins TRBV27 to TRBJ2-7, with D possibly being TRBD1 (7 bases). The CDR3 runs to 12 residues. Per germline, CDR1 MNHEY and CDR2 SMNVEV (reference sequence). V shed 5 bases and J shed 6 bases, with 11 bases lying between them. CDR3 DNA: TGTGCCAGCAGTCACAGGGGAGGCGAGCAGTACTTC. Translation: CASSHRGGEQYF.

A few counts support this clone. The chain has TRBV5-4 and TRBJ1-5; maybe TRBD1 (5 bases). The CDR3 runs to 13 residues. The V end was cut by 2 bases, the J end by 5 bases, with 8 bases between. Germline lookup yields CDR1 SGHNT and CDR2 YYREEE (reference sequence). Here the CDR3 DNA reads TGTGCCAGCAGCTTAGACAGCGATCAGCCCCAGCATTTT. Its translation is CASSLDSDQPQHF.

Here the CDR3 reads CAWRRTDQETQYF. Here the CDR3 DNA reads TGTGCCTGGAGGCGGACAGACCAAGAGACCCAGTACTTC. This chain uses TRBV30 with TRBJ2-5; tentatively, D is TRBD1 (6 bases). Trimming cost V 3 bases and J 0 bases, with 8 bases left between them. The CDR3 length is 13 residues. Germline V lookup: CDR1 GTSNPN, CDR2 SVGIG (reference sequence).

The chain carries TRBV9 and TRBJ1-4; D is uncertain. V was shortened by 4 bases and J by 0 bases, with 25 bases between the two germline ends. This CDR3 has 20 residues. Germline CDR1 reads SGDLS; CDR2 reads YYNGEE. In DNA form, the CDR3 reads TGTGCCAGCAGCCCTGCGGGAGGGTTCGGATCGGGCGCAACTAATGAAAAACTGTTTTTT. Translating it yields CASSPAGGFGSGATNEKLFF.

Only a few counts were recorded for this clone. The chain employs TRBV28 and TRBJ1-2, with 8 bases aligning to TRBD1. The length of the CDR3 is 14 residues. Germline lookup yields CDR1 MDHEN and CDR2 SYDVKM. The CDR3 DNA reads as TGTGCTTGCCTCCCAGGGGGCGAGGGCTATGGCTACACCTTC. Its protein product is CACLPGGEGYGYTF.

The rearrangement links TRBV28 to TRBJ2-7; 9 positions match TRBD1. The CDR3 is made up of 14 amino acids. Per germline, CDR1 MDHEN and CDR2 SYDVKM. V trimming: 3 bases; J trimming: 5 bases; junction bases outside the gene matches: 5. CDR3 amino acids: CASSFRDRVDEQYF. CDR3 in DNA: TGTGCCAGCAGTTTCCGGGACAGGGTGGACGAGCAGTACTTC.

The chain uses TRBV27 and TRBJ1-5, with 12 positions matching TRBD1. V was pared by 6 bases and J by 7 bases, with 7 bases of the junction left unmatched. The CDR3 has 15 residues. CDR1 is MNHEY and CDR2 is SMNVEV in the germline V gene (reference sequence). This CDR3 is CASSQGQGARQPQHF. CDR3 nucleotide sequence: TGTGCCAGCAGCCAGGGACAGGGGGCCAGGCAGCCCCAGCATTTT.

This CDR3 reads CASSFGRRGFDEQFF. The CDR3 coding sequence is TGCGCCAGCAGCTTTGGCCGACGGGGATTCGATGAGCAGTTCTTC. The J gene is TRBJ2-1, the V gene TRBV5-1; D might be TRBD2 (5 bases). The CDR3 extends over 15 amino acids. Per the germline V gene, CDR1 is SGHRS and CDR2 is YFSETQ. V lost 2 bases, J lost 8 bases, and 17 bases lay in between.

This chain uses TRBV2 with TRBJ1-4; 9 bases line up with TRBD1. Germline CDR1 and CDR2: SNHLY and FYNNEI. The ends lost 6 bases at V and 8 bases at J; junction bases unmatched: 10. The CDR3 contains 15 residues. CDR3 in DNA: TGTGCCAGCAGAGTAAACAGGGGGCTTAGGGAAAAACTGTTTTTT. This sequence encodes CASRVNRGLREKLFF.

This rearrangement joins TRBV6-1 to TRBJ2-1, with no clear D. The V gene lost 0 bases and the J gene lost 0 bases, with 3 bases spanning the gap. CDR1 and CDR2 (germline): MNHNS, SASEGT. The CDR3 covers 14 residues. CDR3 in amino acids: CASSEALSYNEQFF. Written as DNA, the CDR3 is TGTGCCAGCAGTGAAGCCCTCTCCTACAATGAGCAGTTCTTC.

The chain recombines TRBV27 with TRBJ1-5; D might be TRBD1 (5 bases). Trimming pared 4 bases from V and 7 bases from J, leaving 17 bases between. CDR1 and CDR2 from the germline V gene are MNHEY and SMNVEV (reference sequence). The CDR3 contains 15 residues. CDR3: CASSSRDSLNQPQHF. As DNA, the CDR3 is TGTGCCAGCAGTTCCAGGGACTCCTTAAACCAGCCCCAGCATTTT.

This clone was seen a single time. The rearrangement joins TRBV11-2 to TRBJ2-5, with D perhaps matching TRBD2 (6 bases). In germline, CDR1 is SGHAT, CDR2 FQNNGV. Trimming pared 0 bases from V and 0 bases from J, leaving 8 bases between. This CDR3 is built from 15 residues. CDR3 bases: TGTGCCAGCAGCTTAGAACGGGGGTACCAAGAGACCCAGTACTTC. This sequence encodes CASSLERGYQETQYF. Looking up the rest from reference TRBV11-2 and TRBJ2-5 gives the full variable domain: EAGVAQSPRYKIIEKRQSVAFWCNPISGHATLYWYQQILGQGPKLLIQFQNNGVVDDSQLPKDRFSAERLKGVDSTLKIQPAKLEDSAVYLCASSLERGYQETQYFGPGTRLLVL.